The present TCR beta chain was sequenced within a study of blood T cell repertoires in COVID-19. Looking at the study overall: From the United States, Italy and Spain came samples of acute and convalescent COVID-19. PBMCs, B-cell-depleted T cells, or T cells were the source of the cDNA or gDNA that made up the material.

Germline CDR1 is MGHRA and CDR2 is YSYEKL. V was cut by 1 base and J by 7 bases, with 8 bases left in between. The CDR3 covers 13 residues. In the authors' methods: Estimated nucleated cell counts came from reference gene primer amplification. The assay was immunoSEQ multiplex PCR, and TCRdb's table has in-frame clones only and misses some. V and J calls and clone size follow that table, whereas D and trimming were derived from the DNA. In the table there are fewer than 400,000 clones, around 84% of which are singletons. The chain employs TRBV4-1 and TRBJ1-5, with D unresolved. The sequencing input was peripheral blood. This TCR was sampled from a woman younger than 35 with acute or convalescent COVID-19. CDR3 sequence: CASSQVVVQPQHF. CDR3 DNA sequence: TGCGCCAGCAGCCAAGTAGTGGTCCAGCCCCAGCATTTT.